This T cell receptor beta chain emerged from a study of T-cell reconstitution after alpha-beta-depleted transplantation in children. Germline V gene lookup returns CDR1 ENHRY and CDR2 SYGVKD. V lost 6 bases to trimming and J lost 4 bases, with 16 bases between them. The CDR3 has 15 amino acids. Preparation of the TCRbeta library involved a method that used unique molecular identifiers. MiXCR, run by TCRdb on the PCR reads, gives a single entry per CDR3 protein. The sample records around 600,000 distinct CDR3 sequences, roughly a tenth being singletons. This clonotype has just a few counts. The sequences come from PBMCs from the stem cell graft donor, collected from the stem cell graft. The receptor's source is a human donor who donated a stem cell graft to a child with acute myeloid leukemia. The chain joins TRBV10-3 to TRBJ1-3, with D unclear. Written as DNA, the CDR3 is TGTGCCATCAGATCCCCTGCTACTGTCGGAAACACCATATATTTT. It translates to CAIRSPATVGNTIYF.